The rows below give T cell receptor beta chains drawn from one sample of a study of T cells in Graves' hyperthyroidism and ophthalmopathy. Each CDR3 protein gets one entry after TCRdb re-called the multiplex PCR reads with MiXCR. This sample has about 700,000 distinct CDR3 sequences, with roughly 45% found just once. Material: peripheral blood or thyroid tissue (not recorded which). These TCRs come from an adult man with Graves' disease, either hyperthyroidism or ophthalmopathy (not recorded which). CDR3s include the opening cysteine and the closing phenylalanine or tryptophan. Each record gives: J gene, D gene, clone size, V gene, CDR3 protein, CDR3 DNA. The D gene is left open where the match is weak. The listing skips clone size in some rows; elsewhere it reads once, few, many or a size class.

J gene: TRBJ1-1
D gene: NA
clone size: few
V gene: TRBV11-3
CDR3 protein: CASSPMYSENTEAFF
CDR3 DNA: TGTGCCAGCAGCCCGATGTATTCAGAGAACACTGAAGCTTTCTTT

J gene: TRBJ2-5
D gene: TRBD2
clone size: NA
V gene: TRBV15
CDR3 protein: CATSRVCPGTSGGKQYF
CDR3 DNA: TGTGCCACCAGCAGAGTCTGCCCCGGGACTAGCGGGGGAAAACAGTACTTC

J gene: TRBJ2-6
D gene: NA
clone size: NA
V gene: TRBV29-1
CDR3 protein: CRGLSGANVLTF
CDR3 DNA: TGCAGGGGGCTATCTGGGGCCAACGTCCTGACTTTC

J gene: TRBJ1-4
D gene: NA
clone size: once
V gene: TRBV6-1
CDR3 protein: CASRDLPMTGEKLFF
CDR3 DNA: TGTGCCAGCAGGGATCTTCCCATGACGGGCGAAAAACTGTTTTTT

J gene: TRBJ1-5
D gene: NA
clone size: NA
V gene: TRBV24-1
CDR3 protein: CATSLGWASNQPQHF
CDR3 DNA: TGTGCCACCAGCTTAGGTTGGGCTAGCAATCAGCCCCAGCATTTT

J gene: TRBJ2-3
D gene: TRBD2
clone size: NA
V gene: TRBV25-1
CDR3 protein: CASSDGLLAGVEDTQYF
CDR3 DNA: TGTGCCAGCAGTGACGGATTACTAGCGGGAGTGGAAGATACGCAGTATTTT

J gene: TRBJ2-7
D gene: TRBD1
clone size: NA
V gene: TRBV7-2
CDR3 protein: CASTGQGDYEQYF
CDR3 DNA: TGTGCCAGCACCGGACAGGGGGATTACGAGCAGTACTTC

J gene: TRBJ1-1
D gene: NA
clone size: NA
V gene: TRBV29-1
CDR3 protein: CSVEDYVRVGVEAFF
CDR3 DNA: TGCAGCGTTGAAGATTACGTAAGGGTAGGAGTTGAAGCTTTCTTT

J gene: TRBJ1-6
D gene: TRBD1
clone size: NA
V gene: TRBV20-1
CDR3 protein: CSARREDRGFHSPLHF
CDR3 DNA: TGCAGTGCTAGGAGAGAGGACAGGGGGTTTCATTCACCCCTCCACTTT

J gene: TRBJ1-5
D gene: NA
clone size: NA
V gene: TRBV9
CDR3 protein: CASSVATGPYSNQPQHF
CDR3 DNA: TGTGCCAGCAGCGTAGCTACAGGACCCTATAGCAATCAGCCCCAGCATTTT

J gene: TRBJ1-2
D gene: NA
clone size: NA
V gene: TRBV25-1
CDR3 protein: CAWRDTSGYTF
CDR3 DNA: TGTGCCTGGAGGGATACTTCGGGCTACACCTTC

J gene: TRBJ2-2
D gene: TRBD2
clone size: few
V gene: TRBV19
CDR3 protein: CASSMGTSGNTGELFF
CDR3 DNA: TGTGCCAGTAGTATGGGGACTAGCGGGAACACCGGGGAGCTGTTTTTT

J gene: TRBJ1-3
D gene: NA
clone size: NA
V gene: TRBV7-9
CDR3 protein: CASSSRGVSSGNTIYF
CDR3 DNA: TGTGCCAGCAGCTCGAGGGGGGTTAGCTCTGGAAACACCATATATTTT

J gene: TRBJ1-1
D gene: TRBD1
clone size: NA
V gene: TRBV29-1
CDR3 protein: CSVETPGQVNTEAFF
CDR3 DNA: TGCAGCGTTGAGACCCCGGGACAGGTGAACACTGAAGCTTTCTTT

J gene: TRBJ1-1
D gene: NA
clone size: few
V gene: TRBV29-1
CDR3 protein: CSVGTYGGTEAFF
CDR3 DNA: TGCAGCGTTGGAACATACGGAGGGACTGAAGCTTTCTTT

J gene: TRBJ2-7
D gene: TRBD2
clone size: NA
V gene: TRBV20-1
CDR3 protein: CSARGLAGAEQHF
CDR3 DNA: TGCAGTGCTAGAGGACTAGCGGGAGCTGAGCAGCACTTC

J gene: TRBJ1-6
D gene: NA
clone size: many
V gene: TRBV12-3/TRBV12-4
CDR3 protein: CASSLAGRGNSPLHF
CDR3 DNA: TGTGCCAGCAGTTTAGCAGGGAGAGGCAATTCACCCCTCCACTTT

J gene: TRBJ2-7
D gene: NA
clone size: NA
V gene: TRBV7-2
CDR3 protein: CASSLATDFYEQYF
CDR3 DNA: TGTGCCAGCAGCTTAGCTACAGATTTCTACGAGCAGTACTTC

J gene: TRBJ1-2
D gene: NA
clone size: NA
V gene: TRBV10-3
CDR3 protein: CASSYSFWGGRSYGYTF
CDR3 DNA: TGTGCCAGCAGTTACTCCTTTTGGGGGGGGCGTAGCTATGGCTACACCTTC

J gene: TRBJ2-6
D gene: NA
clone size: NA
V gene: TRBV24-1
CDR3 protein: CAFFSGANVLTF
CDR3 DNA: TGTGCCTTCTTCTCTGGGGCCAACGTCCTGACTTTC

J gene: TRBJ1-5
D gene: TRBD1
clone size: many
V gene: TRBV29-1
CDR3 protein: CSVVTGGGQPQHF
CDR3 DNA: TGCAGCGTCGTCACAGGGGGCGGGCAGCCCCAGCATTTT

J gene: TRBJ2-5
D gene: NA
clone size: many
V gene: TRBV12-3/TRBV12-4
CDR3 protein: CASSVIQGTETQYF
CDR3 DNA: TGTGCCAGCAGTGTGATCCAGGGCACGGAGACCCAGTACTTC

J gene: TRBJ1-2
D gene: TRBD1
clone size: NA
V gene: TRBV29-1
CDR3 protein: CSVSGQFYGYTF
CDR3 DNA: TGCAGCGTCTCGGGACAGTTCTATGGCTACACCTTC

J gene: TRBJ2-5
D gene: TRBD2
clone size: few
V gene: TRBV20-1
CDR3 protein: CSASGSGVAQETQYF
CDR3 DNA: TGCAGTGCTAGTGGCAGCGGGGTGGCCCAAGAGACCCAGTACTTC

J gene: TRBJ1-2
D gene: TRBD1
clone size: NA
V gene: TRBV29-1
CDR3 protein: CSVVYKPAGGRYGYTF
CDR3 DNA: TGCAGCGTTGTTTATAAACCGGCAGGGGGACGCTATGGCTACACCTTC

J gene: TRBJ1-3
D gene: NA
clone size: NA
V gene: TRBV29-1
CDR3 protein: CSVEDFYSGDSGNTIYF
CDR3 DNA: TGCAGCGTTGAAGACTTTTACTCGGGGGATTCTGGAAACACCATATATTTT

J gene: TRBJ1-1
D gene: NA
clone size: many
V gene: TRBV2
CDR3 protein: CASSLTPMNTEAFF
CDR3 DNA: TGTGCCAGCAGTCTGACCCCCATGAACACTGAAGCTTTCTTT

J gene: TRBJ2-2
D gene: TRBD1
clone size: many
V gene: TRBV5-1
CDR3 protein: CASSPTGTGELFF
CDR3 DNA: TGTGCCAGCAGTCCGACAGGGACCGGGGAGCTGTTTTTT

J gene: TRBJ2-5
D gene: TRBD2
clone size: many
V gene: TRBV7-7
CDR3 protein: CASSGIAGGQETQYF
CDR3 DNA: TGTGCCAGCAGCGGAATAGCGGGCGGCCAAGAGACCCAGTACTTC

J gene: TRBJ1-3
D gene: NA
clone size: NA
V gene: TRBV2
CDR3 protein: CACQRAGGGNTIYF
CDR3 DNA: TGTGCCTGCCAGCGGGCGGGGGGCGGTAACACCATATATTTT

J gene: TRBJ2-7
D gene: TRBD2
clone size: many
V gene: TRBV29-1
CDR3 protein: CSVGDTRLAGDLQYF
CDR3 DNA: TGCAGCGTTGGGGACACAAGACTAGCGGGAGACCTTCAGTACTTC

J gene: TRBJ1-2
D gene: TRBD1
clone size: NA
V gene: TRBV20-1
CDR3 protein: CSARTGTQSYGYTF
CDR3 DNA: TGCAGTGCCCGGACAGGGACGCAGAGCTATGGCTACACCTTC

J gene: TRBJ2-2
D gene: NA
clone size: NA
V gene: TRBV29-1
CDR3 protein: CSVEGRGSRTGELFF
CDR3 DNA: TGCAGCGTTGAGGGGCGAGGTTCGAGGACCGGGGAGCTGTTTTTT

J gene: TRBJ1-2
D gene: NA
clone size: NA
V gene: TRBV5-4
CDR3 protein: CASTSGGIDYGYTF
CDR3 DNA: TGTGCCAGCACCTCTGGGGGCATCGACTATGGCTACACCTTC

J gene: TRBJ1-4
D gene: NA
clone size: once
V gene: TRBV7-3
CDR3 protein: CASSPARNVAEKLFF
CDR3 DNA: TGTGCCAGCAGCCCCGCCCGGAACGTGGCTGAAAAACTGTTTTTT

J gene: TRBJ1-1
D gene: NA
clone size: once
V gene: TRBV5-1
CDR3 protein: CASSQGAASRKAFF
CDR3 DNA: TGCGCCAGCAGCCAAGGGGCGGCCTCCAGAAAAGCTTTCTTT

J gene: TRBJ2-7
D gene: TRBD1
clone size: NA
V gene: TRBV6-6
CDR3 protein: CASSSGQVTYEQYF
CDR3 DNA: TGTGCCAGCAGCTCCGGACAGGTCACCTACGAGCAGTACTTC

J gene: TRBJ1-1
D gene: TRBD1
clone size: NA
V gene: TRBV5-1
CDR3 protein: CASSPAGGSNTEAFF
CDR3 DNA: TGCGCCAGCAGCCCCGCAGGGGGATCGAACACTGAAGCTTTCTTT

J gene: TRBJ2-7
D gene: NA
clone size: few
V gene: TRBV20-1
CDR3 protein: CSASRGPDEQYF
CDR3 DNA: TGCAGTGCTAGCCGAGGGCCGGACGAGCAGTACTTC

J gene: TRBJ1-4
D gene: NA
clone size: NA
V gene: TRBV12-3/TRBV12-4
CDR3 protein: CATSVAGEKLFF
CDR3 DNA: TGTGCCACCAGCGTAGCGGGTGAAAAACTGTTTTTT

J gene: TRBJ1-2
D gene: NA
clone size: NA
V gene: TRBV2
CDR3 protein: CASSEARGPYGYTF
CDR3 DNA: TGTGCCAGCAGTGAAGCTAGGGGCCCTTATGGCTACACCTTC

J gene: TRBJ1-3
D gene: NA
clone size: NA
V gene: TRBV7-3
CDR3 protein: CASSLVRGNTIYF
CDR3 DNA: TGTGCCAGCAGCTTAGTTCGGGGGAACACCATATATTTT

J gene: TRBJ1-1
D gene: TRBD1
clone size: few
V gene: TRBV2
CDR3 protein: CASSETGGGFSEAFF
CDR3 DNA: TGTGCCAGCAGTGAGACAGGGGGCGGATTCTCTGAAGCTTTCTTT

J gene: TRBJ1-2
D gene: NA
clone size: NA
V gene: TRBV11-1
CDR3 protein: CASTLLVGYGYTF
CDR3 DNA: TGTGCCAGCACCCTGTTGGTGGGATATGGCTACACCTTC

J gene: TRBJ2-7
D gene: NA
clone size: once
V gene: TRBV2
CDR3 protein: CASRDTDYEQYF
CDR3 DNA: TGTGCCAGCAGGGACACAGACTACGAGCAGTACTTC

J gene: TRBJ1-1
D gene: TRBD1
clone size: NA
V gene: TRBV2
CDR3 protein: CASRAKDRPNTEAFF
CDR3 DNA: TGTGCCAGCAGAGCAAAGGACAGGCCCAACACTGAAGCTTTCTTT

J gene: TRBJ2-5
D gene: TRBD2
clone size: NA
V gene: TRBV7-2
CDR3 protein: CASSPRTSGSLETQYF
CDR3 DNA: TGTGCCAGCAGCCCGCGGACTAGCGGGAGCTTAGAGACCCAGTACTTC

J gene: TRBJ2-2
D gene: NA
clone size: NA
V gene: TRBV7-9
CDR3 protein: CASTPGQYTGELFF
CDR3 DNA: TGTGCCAGCACCCCGGGACAATACACCGGGGAGCTGTTTTTT

J gene: TRBJ2-5
D gene: NA
clone size: NA
V gene: TRBV10-2
CDR3 protein: CASIGAWATQYF
CDR3 DNA: TGTGCCAGCATCGGGGCTTGGGCGACCCAGTACTTC

J gene: TRBJ1-5
D gene: TRBD1
clone size: few
V gene: TRBV9
CDR3 protein: CASSVEGARDQPQHF
CDR3 DNA: TGTGCCAGCAGCGTAGAGGGGGCGCGGGACCAGCCCCAGCATTTT

J gene: TRBJ2-3
D gene: TRBD1
clone size: NA
V gene: TRBV10-3
CDR3 protein: CAIGGQGTDTQYF
CDR3 DNA: TGTGCCATCGGCGGACAGGGCACAGATACGCAGTATTTT

J gene: TRBJ1-5
D gene: TRBD1
clone size: NA
V gene: TRBV12-3/TRBV12-4
CDR3 protein: CASSLDTGDQPQHF
CDR3 DNA: TGTGCCAGCAGTTTAGACACAGGGGATCAGCCCCAGCATTTT

J gene: TRBJ1-1
D gene: NA
clone size: NA
V gene: TRBV11-2
CDR3 protein: CASSYGLGPGGTEAFF
CDR3 DNA: TGTGCCAGCAGTTACGGGTTGGGGCCCGGGGGCACTGAAGCTTTCTTT

J gene: TRBJ2-5
D gene: NA
clone size: once
V gene: TRBV10-3
CDR3 protein: CAISERGRETQYF
CDR3 DNA: TGTGCCATCAGTGAACGTGGGAGGGAGACCCAGTACTTC

J gene: TRBJ1-6
D gene: TRBD1
clone size: NA
V gene: TRBV15
CDR3 protein: CATSTSFGQGRSPLHF
CDR3 DNA: TGTGCCACCAGCACTAGTTTCGGACAGGGACGTTCACCCCTCCACTTT

J gene: TRBJ1-1
D gene: TRBD1
clone size: NA
V gene: TRBV24-1
CDR3 protein: CATSSLRDRATEAFF
CDR3 DNA: TGTGCCACCAGTAGTCTCCGGGACAGGGCCACTGAAGCTTTCTTT

J gene: TRBJ1-2
D gene: TRBD1
clone size: many
V gene: TRBV7-9
CDR3 protein: CASSLRDSEAYYGYTF
CDR3 DNA: TGTGCCAGCAGCCTCCGGGACAGTGAAGCTTACTATGGCTACACCTTC

J gene: TRBJ1-2
D gene: NA
clone size: NA
V gene: TRBV11-1
CDR3 protein: CAGSPDGYTF
CDR3 DNA: TGTGCCGGCAGCCCTGATGGGTACACCTTC

J gene: TRBJ1-1
D gene: NA
clone size: NA
V gene: TRBV2
CDR3 protein: CASSPYTGRAFF
CDR3 DNA: TGTGCCAGCAGTCCCTACACTGGAAGGGCTTTCTTT